This TCR beta chain was recovered during a study of cytomegalovirus exposure and HLA in healthy donors. Both 60 Vbeta primers and 13 Jbeta primers went into the PCR. Generated by immunoSEQ multiplex PCR, the TCRdb table keeps only in-frame clones and is missing some. The profile shows about 160,000 clones, about 72% of them singletons. J gave up 4 bases and V 6 bases, and 8 bases lay outside the gene matches. Germline CDR1 SQVTM, CDR2 ANQGSEA. This CDR3 spans 14 amino acids. The source of this sequence is a man aged 50-60 years in good health and CMV-seropositive. The chain joins TRBV29-1 to TRBJ1-2, with 10 bases lining up with TRBD1. Sequencing input: PBMCs. The CDR3 loop reads CSVRGGDRGYGYTF. The DNA for the CDR3 is TGCAGCGTCCGAGGGGGGGACAGGGGCTATGGCTACACCTTC.